This T cell receptor (beta chain) appears in the sequencing data of a study of identical twins. Trimming removed 5 bases at V and 0 bases at J, with 20 bases between. The CDR3 spans 17 residues. CDR1 and CDR2 from the germline V gene are MDHEN and SYDVKM. Template switching created a universal primer site, and the cDNA included unique molecular identifiers. TCRdb re-called the 5' RACE reads with MiXCR, one entry per CDR3 protein. The profile covers 690,000 or so distinct CDR3 sequences, with approximately 9% appearing a single time and about 0.98% taken by the ten largest. Findings and caveats of the study: Excess twin sharing in beta out-of-frame sequences was weaker. The authors drew conclusions from cross-sectional statistical analysis rather than following the same donors.

About this clonotype itself: Its antigen is undetermined.

These same data were also listed under a study on yellow fever vaccine responses in identical twins. This second study says: Twins' vaccine T cell response reportedly seemed partly convergent, partly personalized.

The receptor was isolated from a woman aged 18-30 years in good health. V is TRBV28 and J is TRBJ2-7; D is tentatively TRBD1 or TRBD2 (6 bases each). The sample taken for sequencing was PBMCs. The CDR3 DNA reads as TGTGCCAGCAGTCCCGAACGCCGGGGGCCTAACTCCTACGAGCAGTACTTC. Protein sequence: CASSPERRGPNSYEQYF.